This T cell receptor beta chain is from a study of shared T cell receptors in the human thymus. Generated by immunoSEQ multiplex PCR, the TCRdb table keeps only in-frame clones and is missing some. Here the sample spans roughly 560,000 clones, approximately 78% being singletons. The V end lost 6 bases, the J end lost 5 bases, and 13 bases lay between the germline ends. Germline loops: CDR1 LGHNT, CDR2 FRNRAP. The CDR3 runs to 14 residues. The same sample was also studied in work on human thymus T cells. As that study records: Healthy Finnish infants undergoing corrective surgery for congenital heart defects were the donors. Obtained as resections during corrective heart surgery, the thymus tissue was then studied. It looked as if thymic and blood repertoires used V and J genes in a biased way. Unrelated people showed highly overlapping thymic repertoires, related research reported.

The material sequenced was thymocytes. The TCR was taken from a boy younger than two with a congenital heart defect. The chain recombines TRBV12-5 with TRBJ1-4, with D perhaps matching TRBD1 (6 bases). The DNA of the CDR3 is TGTGCTAGTGGCCAAAACAGGGAAAATGAAAAACTGTTTTTT. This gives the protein CASGQNRENEKLFF.